This T cell receptor (beta chain) derives from a study of T cell responses to AZD1222 COVID-19 vaccine. Whole-study results and caveats: Vaccine-associated CD4 TCRs ranged over spike, dominating at 160-218 and 743-854. Among those given AZD1222, only five or six were seropositive at baseline. Donors in the cohort were predominantly white British and more often female, and clonal diversity was possibly underestimated. Sampling captured repertoires only after the peak T cell response.

V lost 4 bases and J lost 2, with 12 bases in between. Germline values: CDR1 SNHLY, CDR2 FYNNEI. CDR3 length equals 15 residues. Regarding this clone: Its target is unknown.

The protocol was immunoSEQ multiplex PCR, while the TCRdb copy is restricted to in-frame clones and leaves out a portion. The profile shows some 130,000 clones, approximately 84% of them singletons. Sequencing used peripheral blood, obtained on day 0 of AZD1222 vaccination. The chain couples TRBV2 to TRBJ1-5; D not resolved. This TCR derives from an adult in good health. As DNA, the CDR3 is TGTGCCAGCAGTGTAAGGGATGTTGGCAATCAGCCCCAGCATTTT. Translation gives CASSVRDVGNQPQHF.